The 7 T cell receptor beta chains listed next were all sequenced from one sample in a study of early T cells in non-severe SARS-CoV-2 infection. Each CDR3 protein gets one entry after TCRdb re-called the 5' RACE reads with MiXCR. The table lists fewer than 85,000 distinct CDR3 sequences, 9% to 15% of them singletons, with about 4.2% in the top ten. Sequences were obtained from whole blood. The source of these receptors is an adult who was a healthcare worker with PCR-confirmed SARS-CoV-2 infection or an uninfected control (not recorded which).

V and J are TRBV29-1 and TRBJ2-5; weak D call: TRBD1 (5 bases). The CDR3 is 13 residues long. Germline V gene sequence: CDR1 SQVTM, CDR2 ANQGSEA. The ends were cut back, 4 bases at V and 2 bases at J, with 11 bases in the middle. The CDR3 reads CSVARVGQETQYF. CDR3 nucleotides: TGCAGCGTTGCCAGGGTAGGGCAAGAGACCCAGTACTTC.

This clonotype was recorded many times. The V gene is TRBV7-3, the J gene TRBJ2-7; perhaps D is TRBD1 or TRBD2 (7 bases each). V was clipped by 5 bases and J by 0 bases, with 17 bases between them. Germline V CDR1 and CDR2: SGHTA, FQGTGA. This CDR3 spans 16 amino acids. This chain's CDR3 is CASSPRSGTASYEQYF. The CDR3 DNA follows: TGTGCCAGCAGCCCACGAAGCGGGACAGCCTCCTACGAGCAGTACTTC.

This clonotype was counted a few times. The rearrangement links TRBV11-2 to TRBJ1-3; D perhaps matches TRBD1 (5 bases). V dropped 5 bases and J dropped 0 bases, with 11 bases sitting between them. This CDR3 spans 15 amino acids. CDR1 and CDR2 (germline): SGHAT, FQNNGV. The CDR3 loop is CASSPDRASGNTIYF. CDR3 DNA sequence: TGTGCCAGCAGCCCCGACAGAGCCTCTGGAAACACCATATATTTT.

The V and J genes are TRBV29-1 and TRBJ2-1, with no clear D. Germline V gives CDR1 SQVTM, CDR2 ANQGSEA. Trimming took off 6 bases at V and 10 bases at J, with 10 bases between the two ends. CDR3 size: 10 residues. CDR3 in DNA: TGCAGCGTCGGCCCCGGAGAGCAGTTCTTC. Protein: CSVGPGEQFF.

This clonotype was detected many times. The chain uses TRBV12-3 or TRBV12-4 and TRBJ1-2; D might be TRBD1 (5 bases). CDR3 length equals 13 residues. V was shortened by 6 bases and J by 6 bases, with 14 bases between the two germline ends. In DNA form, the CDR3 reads TGTGCCAGCAGCTTGAGGGGATCCGATGGCTACACCTTC. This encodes CASSLRGSDGYTF.

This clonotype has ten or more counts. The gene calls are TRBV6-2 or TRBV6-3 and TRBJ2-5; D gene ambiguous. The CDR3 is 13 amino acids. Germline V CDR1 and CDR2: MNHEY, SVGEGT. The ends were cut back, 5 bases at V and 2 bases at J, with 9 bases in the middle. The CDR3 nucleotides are TGTGCCAGCAGTCTCAGGCGGCAAGAGACCCAGTACTTC. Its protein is CASSLRRQETQYF.

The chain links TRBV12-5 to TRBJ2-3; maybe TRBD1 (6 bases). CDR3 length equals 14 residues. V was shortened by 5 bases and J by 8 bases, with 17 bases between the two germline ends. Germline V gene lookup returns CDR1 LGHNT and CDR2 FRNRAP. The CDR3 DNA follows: TGTGCTAGTGGTCTACAGGGAGTTAGGGGTACGCAGTATTTT. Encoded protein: CASGLQGVRGTQYF.